The clone carrying this T cell receptor beta chain was found many times. This sample was taken from a study of T cells in Graves' hyperthyroidism and ophthalmopathy. The length of the CDR3 is 14 residues. V gave up 4 bases and J gave up 2 bases; unmatched junction bases: 4. The germline gives CDR1 SGHAT, CDR2 FQNNGV. Amplification yielded TCR beta CDR3 regions, with RNA transcripts as the source. RT-PCR in the first round (using the HTBI primer set) targeted the TCR CDR3. Via MiXCR, TCRdb re-called the multiplex PCR reads, giving one row per CDR3 protein. Of about 520,000 distinct CDR3 sequences listed, around 22% are singletons. At least 3 on the Clinical Activity Score was recorded for ophthalmopathy patients, who also had NOSPECS grade at least 4 and duration under 3 months.

The sequenced sample was blood. The J gene is TRBJ1-2, the V gene TRBV11-2; 7 bases line up with TRBD1. The TCR was taken from a woman aged 25 to 39 with Graves' ophthalmopathy. CDR3 region: CASSSGGANYGYTF. CDR3 DNA sequence: TGTGCCAGCAGCTCAGGGGGTGCGAACTATGGCTACACCTTC.